The following is a T cell receptor (beta chain) sequence with its context. Source study methods: The authors estimated nucleated cell counts from reference gene primer amplification. The protocol was immunoSEQ multiplex PCR, while the TCRdb copy is restricted to in-frame clones and leaves out a portion. V, J and clone size reflect that table, while D and trimming were determined from the DNA. This table has about 140,000 clones, approximately 80% appearing once. CDR3 size: 16 residues. The V segment lost 1 base and the J segment 2 bases; nucleotides outside the gene matches: 3. Germline CDR1 and CDR2: MNHNS and SASEGT. This entry is derived from a study of blood T cell repertoires in COVID-19. Overall study context: COVID-19 samples, acute and convalescent, were from the United States, Italy and Spain. T cells, B-cell-depleted T cells, or PBMCs supplied cDNA or gDNA.

The genes are TRBV6-1 and TRBJ2-2; 8 positions agree with TRBD1. This TCR was recovered from a woman of 80 years or more with active or convalescent COVID-19. The specimen sequenced was peripheral blood. The CDR3 DNA sequence: TGTGCCAGCAGTGAAGGACAGGGGCCAAACACCGGGGAGCTGTTTTTT. Its translation: CASSEGQGPNTGELFF.